The T cell receptor beta chain described here comes from a study of shared T cell receptors in the human thymus (dated by TCRdb to about 2021). In the study overall: The study examined how self-reactive, shared T-cell receptor alpha chains are generated in the human thymus.

The method was the immunoSEQ multiplex PCR assay. TCRdb mirrors the immuneACCESS table, restricted to in-frame sequences. Some clones are absent from its copies; in checked studies, under half trace to an unresolved V gene, and the reason for the others is unknown. In all, the sample holds hundreds of thousands of clones, and 80% to 90% of those were seen once. 0.0094% of the sample belongs to the ten largest clones. Germline trimming: 7 bases from V, 7 bases from J; junction bases outside gene matches: 14. The CDR3 goes from the cysteine to the phenylalanine over 15 residues. Solely the CDR3 DNA is kept, with 45 bases framed from the first base. Per the germline V gene, SGHTS is the CDR1 and YDEGEE is the CDR2. Comments on this clone: Its antigen target is currently unknown. Per-nucleotide qualities are absent, and no much larger clonotype sits a single base away.

The data were also submitted as part of a second study, on human thymus T cells. Reported in the second study: In Finland, the donors were immunologically healthy infants who were having open corrective cardiac surgery for congenital heart defects. Thymus tissue was collected as surgical resects that were removed during corrective cardiac surgery. Usage of V and J gene segments appeared to be biased in both the thymic and the peripheral blood repertoires. Highly overlapping thymic TCR repertoires among unrelated individuals were reported in the related research. The study described the TCR alpha and beta repertoires in roughly 8 infant thymus samples and four matching peripheral blood samples. Donor ages ranged from roughly 7 to 250 days, and the cohort comprised six male and a couple of female infants. Thymocytes were mechanically released from the tissue and were stored as pellets of about 9.5-33 million cells at -70 degrees C. A QIAsymphony instrument was used to extract genomic DNA from the frozen cell pellets. TCRB and TCRAD loci were amplified from a standardized quantity of quality-controlled genomic DNA using the immunoSEQ multiplex PCR assay. The amplicons spanned the V(D)J region and were long enough to cover the CDR3 and allow V and J genes to be identified. The amplicons were sequenced on an Illumina platform via the commercial immunoSEQ service. Primer bias and sequencing errors were corrected using previously described methods, and TCRAD and TCRB definitions followed the IMGT database. Repertoires were analysed with immunoSEQ Analyzer 3.0 and VDJTools, covering basic statistics, V/J segment usage, diversity estimates, rarefaction and pairwise overlap. Chao1, ChaoE, Efron-Thisted, Shannon and inverse Simpson indices were used to estimate diversity, which was also estimated on datasets down-sampled to the smallest sample. Repertoire overlap was determined by strict matching of CDR3 nucleotide sequence, V gene and J gene, and Jaccard-based multidimensional scaling clustering was applied. On average, thymus samples gave around 880,000 unique TCRB clonotypes, whereas blood samples gave around 84,000.

Material for sequencing was thymocytes. The sequence joins TRBV5-8 to TRBJ1-5; 7 central bases correspond to TRBD1. The sequence was obtained from a boy under two years old with a congenital heart defect. Donor details come from another sample of the same person, matched by shared clones. The CDR3 reads as follows: CASRTWDSWEQPQHF. The nucleotide sequence reads TGTGCCAGCCGAACCTGGGACAGTTGGGAACAGCCCCAGCATTTT.